This T cell receptor (beta chain) was sequenced during a study of blood T cell repertoires in COVID-19. On the study more broadly: T cells, B-cell-depleted T cells, or PBMCs supplied cDNA or gDNA.

Assay used: immunoSEQ multiplex PCR; TCRdb lists only in-frame clones, some missing. Of around 380,000 clones listed, more than 75% are singletons. The clonotype was recovered from a man in his thirties or forties who had recovered from COVID-19. The source material was PBMCs or T cells enriched from blood (not recorded which).

The CDR3: CASSYLTGVKSYTF. The CDR3 coding sequence is TGTGCCAGCAGTTACTTAACCGGGGTGAAAAGCTACACCTTC. The chain is built from TRBV6-6 and TRBJ1-2, with unresolved D. Trimming removed 1 base from V and 9 bases from J, with 15 bases in between. The V gene's germline CDR1 is MNHNY and CDR2 SVGAGI (reference sequence). There are 14 residues in the CDR3.